This passage covers 14 T cell receptor beta chains from one sample sequenced in a study of blood T cell repertoires in COVID-19. Assay used: immunoSEQ multiplex PCR; TCRdb lists only in-frame clones, some missing. The sample lists 200,000 or so clones; 75% to 90% were seen once. Sequenced: peripheral blood. The receptors were gathered from a man aged 55 to 70 with acute or convalescent COVID-19.

The gene calls are TRBV15 and TRBJ2-3, with TRBD1 matching over 8 bases. Germline CDR1 and CDR2: LNHNV and YYDKDF (reference sequence). V lost 6 bases and J lost 11; bases outside the gene matches: 10. The length of the CDR3 is 13 residues. CDR3 nucleotide sequence: TGTGCCACCAGATGGACAGGGTTCGTCGAGCAGTATTTT. Protein product: CATRWTGFVEQYF.

This chain uses TRBV9 with TRBJ2-1; D is undetermined. The V end was cut by 0 bases, the J end by 5 bases, with 6 bases between. CDR3 size: 13 residues. Germline V gives CDR1 SGDLS, CDR2 YYNGEE. The CDR3 DNA is TGTGCCAGCAGCGTAGGGGCTAACAATGAGCAGTTCTTC. This gives the protein CASSVGANNEQFF.

The V and J genes are TRBV4-1 and TRBJ2-2, with TRBD2 as a possible D gene (5 bases). The germline gives CDR1 MGHRA, CDR2 YSYEKL. This CDR3 contains 16 residues. Trimming took off 4 bases at V and 4 bases at J, with 16 bases between the two ends. The CDR3 sequence: CASSRGLVGSTGELFF. CDR3 DNA: TGCGCCAGCAGCCGAGGTTTGGTTGGGAGCACCGGGGAGCTGTTTTTT.

The rearrangement joins TRBV3-1 (or the pseudogene TRBV3-2) to TRBJ2-1; D is unclear. Deletions cut 1 base from V and 10 bases from J, with 5 bases between. The CDR3 has 11 residues. Germline V gives CDR1 LGHDT, CDR2 YNNKEL (reference sequence). The CDR3 loop is CASSQAGEQFF. The CDR3 coding sequence is TGTGCCAGCAGCCAAGCAGGAGAGCAGTTCTTC.

This chain links TRBV19 with TRBJ1-6, with 7 bases that match TRBD1. The CDR3 consists of 14 residues. V gave up 3 bases and J gave up 6 bases; unmatched junction bases: 2. Germline CDR1 is LNHDA and CDR2 is SQIVND (reference sequence). DNA for the CDR3: TGTGCCAGTAGTATTTACAGGGGTAATTCACCCCTCCACTTT. Translation: CASSIYRGNSPLHF.

This chain links TRBV21-1 with TRBJ1-2. TRBV21-1 is tagged as a pseudogene. The CDR3 contains 13 residues. CDR3 in DNA: TGTGCCAGCAGGGGAGGGCATTTAAAGTTCTACACCTTC. Translated, it gives CASRGGHLKFYTF.

This sequence joins TRBV28 and TRBJ2-7, with TRBD2 matching over 13 bases. Losses at the gene ends were 4 bases for V and 9 bases for J; bases not matched to a gene: 15. The CDR3 loop spans 17 amino acids. From germline, CDR1 is MDHEN and CDR2 SYDVKM. CDR3 sequence (DNA): TGTGCCAGCAGTTGGGGCCCTGGGTCACTAGCGGGAGGGGGGCAGTACTTC. Translation gives CASSWGPGSLAGGGQYF.

This clone was detected only once. The genes are TRBV4-1 and TRBJ1-3, with D hard to call. With 1 base removed from V and 0 bases from J, the gap between germline ends came to 10 bases. The CDR3 spans 16 residues. The germline V gene encodes CDR1 MGHRA and CDR2 YSYEKL. CDR3 in DNA: TGCGCCAGCAGCCAAGCGTTACAAATCTCTGGAAACACCATATATTTT. Translation gives CASSQALQISGNTIYF.

The V call is TRBV2, the J call TRBJ2-3; 8 nucleotides align to TRBD1. Trimming took 11 bases from V and 4 from J; bases not matched to a gene: 11. This CDR3 region has 14 residues. Germline V gene data show CDR1 as SNHLY and CDR2 as FYNNEI. In nucleotides, the CDR3 is TGTGCCCTACTAGGACAGGGAGGCCCAGATACGCAGTATTTT. Translation: CALLGQGGPDTQYF.

V is TRBV6-5 and J is TRBJ2-5; TRBD2 matches at 13 bases. This CDR3 is 15 amino acids long. Germline V lookup: CDR1 MNHEY, CDR2 SVGAGI. V was clipped by 7 bases and J by 3 bases; unmatched bases: 5. DNA for the CDR3: TGTGCCAGCACCACAGGGACTAGCGGGGAAGAGACCCAGTACTTC. Amino acids: CASTTGTSGEETQYF.

This clone was detected a few times. Other DNA sequences in the same sample also yield this CDR3. The gene calls are TRBV24-1 and TRBJ2-1; 8 bases fit TRBD2. Germline CDR1 reads KGHDR; CDR2 reads SFDVKD. The CDR3 has 15 residues. The trim removed 7 bases at V and 0 bases at J, leaving 4 bases unmatched. CDR3 DNA sequence: TGTGCCACCAGCGTAGCGGGAAGCTCCTACAATGAGCAGTTCTTC. This codes for CATSVAGSSYNEQFF.

This chain uses TRBV7-3 with TRBJ2-2; D is ambiguous. This CDR3 is built from 13 residues. CDR1 is SGHTA, CDR2 FQGTGA, per germline. Trimming removed 5 bases from V and 5 bases from J, with 9 bases in between. The CDR3 spells CASSPDITGELFF. Written as DNA, the CDR3 is TGTGCCAGCAGCCCTGACATAACCGGGGAGCTGTTTTTT.

The chain carries TRBV28 and TRBJ2-5; unclear D gene. Trimming cost V 5 bases and J 2 bases, with 12 bases left between them. The CDR3 totals 14 residues. CDR1 and CDR2 from the germline V gene are MDHEN and SYDVKM. For the CDR3, the DNA is TGTGCCAGCAGTCCGCGCCGATTTCAAGAGACCCAGTACTTC. Translating gives CASSPRRFQETQYF.

This rearrangement joins TRBV7-8 to TRBJ2-7; no reliable D call. The CDR3 contains 18 residues. Germline CDR1 is SGHVS and CDR2 is FQNEAQ. The V gene lost 2 bases and the J gene lost 0 bases, with 20 bases spanning the gap. CDR3 loop: CASSLLSSVAFSSYEQYF. The CDR3 DNA reads TGTGCCAGCAGCTTATTGAGTTCCGTCGCGTTTAGCTCCTACGAGCAGTACTTC.